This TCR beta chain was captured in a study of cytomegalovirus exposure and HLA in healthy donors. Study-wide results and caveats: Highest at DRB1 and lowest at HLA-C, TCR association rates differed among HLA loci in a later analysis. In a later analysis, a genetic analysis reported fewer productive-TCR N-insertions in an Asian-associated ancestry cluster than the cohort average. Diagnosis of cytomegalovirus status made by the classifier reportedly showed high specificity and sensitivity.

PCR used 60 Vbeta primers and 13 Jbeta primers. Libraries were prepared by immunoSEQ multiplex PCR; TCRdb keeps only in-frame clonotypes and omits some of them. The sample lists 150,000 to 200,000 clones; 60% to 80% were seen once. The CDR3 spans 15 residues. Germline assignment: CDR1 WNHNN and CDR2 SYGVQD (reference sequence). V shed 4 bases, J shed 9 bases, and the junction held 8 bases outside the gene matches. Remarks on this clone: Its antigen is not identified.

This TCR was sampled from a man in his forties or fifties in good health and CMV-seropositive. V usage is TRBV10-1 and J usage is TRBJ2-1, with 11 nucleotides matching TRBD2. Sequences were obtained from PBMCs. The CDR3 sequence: CASSAYSSGRTEQFF. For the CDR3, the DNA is TGCGCCAGCAGTGCCTACTCTAGCGGGAGGACTGAGCAGTTCTTC.